The clone carrying this T cell receptor (beta chain) is a singleton in its sample. The target antigen is unknown. These data are taken from a study of immune cell composition in non-small cell lung cancer. As for the study in general: Histologic subtype was mainly adenocarcinoma or squamous cell carcinoma.

Trimming cost V 1 base and J 2 bases, with 8 bases left between them. The CDR3 is 14 amino acids. Germline CDR1 is SQVTM and CDR2 is ANQGSEA. Findings and caveats of the study: Tumour TCR-beta clonality showed no significant link to smoking pack-years. Top 10 clone scores and clonality were higher in squamous than adenocarcinoma.

The repertoire was sequenced with immunoSEQ multiplex PCR; TCRdb's copy has only in-frame clones and lacks some. This repertoire shows thousands of clones, roughly 62% found once; its top ten account for more than 8%. The sequencing input was lung tumor tissue. The TCR was taken from a human donor with non-small cell lung cancer. This chain uses TRBV29-1 with TRBJ2-2; D unclear. Written as DNA, the CDR3 is TGCAGCGTTGAAGGACACCTAAACACCGGGGAGCTGTTTTTT. The encoded protein is CSVEGHLNTGELFF.